This T cell receptor (beta chain) was observed in a study of cytomegalovirus exposure and HLA in healthy donors. The donors belonged to the approximately 120-subject validation cohort, separate from the roughly 670-subject first cohort. Overall study findings and caveats: CMV antigen specificity was confirmed in vitro for a few CMV-associated chains. The majority of TCR sequences were rare, yet some public TCRs appeared in many donors.

Looked up from germline, CDR1 is SNHLY and CDR2 is FYNNEI. V gave up 6 bases and J gave up 3 bases, with 15 bases separating them. This CDR3 is 15 amino acids long. In regard to this clone: What it recognizes is unknown.

Sequencing used immunoSEQ multiplex PCR; TCRdb keeps in-frame clones, though not all of them. The table shows 97,000 or so clones, with around 88% occurring only once. The gene calls are TRBV2 and TRBJ1-5, with D maybe TRBD1 (5 bases). The receptor comes from a woman aged 25 to 39 in good health and CMV-seronegative. The sample taken for sequencing was PBMCs. The CDR3 here is CASSPIQEFNQPQHF. The CDR3 bases are TGTGCCAGCAGCCCGATACAGGAATTCAATCAGCCCCAGCATTTT.